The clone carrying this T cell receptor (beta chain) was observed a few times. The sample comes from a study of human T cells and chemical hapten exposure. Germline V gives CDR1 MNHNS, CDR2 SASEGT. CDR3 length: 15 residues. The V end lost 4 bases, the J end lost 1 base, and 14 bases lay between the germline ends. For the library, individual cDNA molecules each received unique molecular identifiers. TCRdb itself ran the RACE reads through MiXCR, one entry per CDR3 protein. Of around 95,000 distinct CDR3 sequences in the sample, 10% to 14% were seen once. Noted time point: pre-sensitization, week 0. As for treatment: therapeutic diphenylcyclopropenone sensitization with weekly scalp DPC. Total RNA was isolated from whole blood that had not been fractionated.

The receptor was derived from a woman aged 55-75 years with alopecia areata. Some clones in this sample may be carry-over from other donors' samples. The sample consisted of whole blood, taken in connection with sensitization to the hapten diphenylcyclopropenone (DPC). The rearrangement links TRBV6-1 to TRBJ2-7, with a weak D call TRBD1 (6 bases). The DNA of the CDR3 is TGTGCCAGCAGTGTACCGGGACATCCGTCCTACGAGCAGTACTTC. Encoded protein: CASSVPGHPSYEQYF.